This T cell receptor (beta chain) was identified in a study of shared clonotypes between healthy human individuals. As for the study in general: CD8 memory received one plate per donor, CD8 naive two, CD4 memory three and CD4 naive three.

CDR1 is MNHEY and CDR2 is SVGAGI in the germline V gene. The CDR3 has 15 amino acids. The ends were cut back, 0 bases at V and 1 base at J, with 8 bases in the middle. The study ran the assay at deep level. Per the study methods: ImmunoSEQ output lacked quality scores and full-length reads, limiting matched filtering. This table comes from immunoSEQ multiplex PCR, and its TCRdb copy is limited to in-frame clones, with some not included. That table gives V, J and clone size, and the DNA gave D and trimming. The data show some 2 million clones, roughly 95% seen once. On this clone: Its matching antigen is unknown.

Study-level points and caveats: Estimated richness was generally greater in naive than memory subsets.

The sample consisted of naive CD4+ T cells sorted from blood. Subset here: CD45RA+ positively selected. The chain links TRBV6-5 to TRBJ2-3; D is undetermined. The sequence was collected from a man aged 18-30 years in good health. CDR3 in DNA: TGTGCCAGCAGTTACTCCCCGCAGGGCACAGATACGCAGTATTTT. Encoded protein: CASSYSPQGTDTQYF.